The clone carrying this TCR beta chain was recorded many times. These data belong to a study of beta chain features in type 1 diabetes. Trimming took 3 bases from V and 8 from J, leaving 8 bases between them. Germline assignment: CDR1 SNHLY and CDR2 FYNNEI. The CDR3 consists of 12 residues. Expressed TCRB transcripts were sequenced because the isolated RNA had all been reverse transcribed beforehand. Libraries were prepared by immunoSEQ multiplex PCR; TCRdb keeps only in-frame clonotypes and omits some of them. There are about 340,000 clones in the sample; 7% to 9% occur only once, and less than 0.45% lies in the top ten.

The V gene is TRBV2, the J gene TRBJ2-1; D is perhaps TRBD2 (6 bases). The TCR originated in a woman in her late teens or twenties in good health. What was sequenced was central memory CD4+ T cells from blood. This CDR3 reads CASSDERDEQFF. The CDR3 DNA is TGTGCCAGCAGTGATGAGCGGGATGAGCAGTTCTTC. Using reference TRBV2 and TRBJ2-1 for the parts outside the CDR3, the full variable domain is EPEVTQTPSHQVTQMGQEVILRCVPISNHLYFYWYRQILGQKVEFLVSFYNNEISEKSEIFDDQFSVERPDGSNFTLKIRSTKLEDSAMYFCASSDERDEQFFGPGTRLTVL.